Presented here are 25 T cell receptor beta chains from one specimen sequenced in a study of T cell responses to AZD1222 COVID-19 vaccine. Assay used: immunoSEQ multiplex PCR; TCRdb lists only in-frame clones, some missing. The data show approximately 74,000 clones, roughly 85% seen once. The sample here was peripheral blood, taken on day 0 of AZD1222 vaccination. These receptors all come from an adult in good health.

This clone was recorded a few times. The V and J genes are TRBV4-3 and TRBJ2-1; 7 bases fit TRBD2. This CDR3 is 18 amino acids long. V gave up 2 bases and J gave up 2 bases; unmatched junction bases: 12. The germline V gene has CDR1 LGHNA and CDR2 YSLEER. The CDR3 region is CASSQYLSAGAPYNEQFF. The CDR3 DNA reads TGCGCCAGCAGCCAATACCTGTCGGCGGGAGCCCCCTACAATGAGCAGTTCTTC.

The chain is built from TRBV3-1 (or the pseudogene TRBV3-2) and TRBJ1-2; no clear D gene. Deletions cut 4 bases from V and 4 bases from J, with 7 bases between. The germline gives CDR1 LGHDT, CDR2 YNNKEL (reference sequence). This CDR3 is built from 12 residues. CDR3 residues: CASSLDVYGYTF. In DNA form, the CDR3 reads TGTGCCAGCAGCCTAGATGTCTATGGCTACACCTTC.

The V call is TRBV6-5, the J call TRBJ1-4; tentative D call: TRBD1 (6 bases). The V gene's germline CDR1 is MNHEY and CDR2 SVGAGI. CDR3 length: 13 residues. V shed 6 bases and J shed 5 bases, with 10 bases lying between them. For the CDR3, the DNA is TGTGCCAGCAGGATCGACAGGAATGAAAAACTGTTTTTT. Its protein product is CASRIDRNEKLFF.

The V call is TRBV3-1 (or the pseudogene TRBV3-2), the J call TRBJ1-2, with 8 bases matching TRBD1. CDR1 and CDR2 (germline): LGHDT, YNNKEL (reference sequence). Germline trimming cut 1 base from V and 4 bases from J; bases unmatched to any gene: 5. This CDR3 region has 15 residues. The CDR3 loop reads CASSQGTGLGYGYTF. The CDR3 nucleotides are TGTGCCAGCAGCCAAGGGACAGGGTTGGGCTATGGCTACACCTTC.

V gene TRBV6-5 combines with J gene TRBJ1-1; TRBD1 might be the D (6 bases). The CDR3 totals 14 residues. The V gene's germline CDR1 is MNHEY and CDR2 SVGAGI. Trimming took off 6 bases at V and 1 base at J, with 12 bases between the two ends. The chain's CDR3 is CASRPGQTNTEAFF. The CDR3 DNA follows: TGTGCCAGCAGGCCCGGACAGACGAACACTGAAGCTTTCTTT.

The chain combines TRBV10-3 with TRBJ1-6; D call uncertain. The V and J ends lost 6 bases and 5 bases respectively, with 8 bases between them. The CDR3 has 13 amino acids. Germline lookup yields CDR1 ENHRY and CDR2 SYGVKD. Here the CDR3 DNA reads TGTGCCATCAGGACTCTTGATAATTCACCCCTCCACTTT. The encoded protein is CAIRTLDNSPLHF.

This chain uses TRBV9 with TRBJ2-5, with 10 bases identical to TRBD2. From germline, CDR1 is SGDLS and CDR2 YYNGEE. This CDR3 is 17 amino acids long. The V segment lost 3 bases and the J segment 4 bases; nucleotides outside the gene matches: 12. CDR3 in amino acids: CASSAGWSSGSGETQYF. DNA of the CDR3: TGTGCCAGCAGCGCAGGGTGGTCTAGCGGGAGCGGAGAGACCCAGTACTTC. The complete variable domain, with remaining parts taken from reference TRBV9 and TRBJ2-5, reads DSGVTQTPKHLITATGQRVTLRCSPRSGDLSVYWYQQSLDQGLQFLIQYYNGEERAKGNILERFSAQQFPDLHSELNLSSLELGDSALYFCASSAGWSSGSGETQYFGPGTRLLVL.

In DNA, the CDR3 is TGTGCCAGCAGCCAAGCATTAGCGGGGATTGCGGAGACCCAGTACTTC. This gives the protein CASSQALAGIAETQYF. This chain links TRBV3-1 (or the pseudogene TRBV3-2) with TRBJ2-5, with 8 positions matching TRBD2. V lost 1 base to trimming and J lost 5 bases; unmatched junction nucleotides: 9. The CDR3 runs to 16 residues. Germline lookup yields CDR1 LGHDT and CDR2 YNNKEL (reference sequence).

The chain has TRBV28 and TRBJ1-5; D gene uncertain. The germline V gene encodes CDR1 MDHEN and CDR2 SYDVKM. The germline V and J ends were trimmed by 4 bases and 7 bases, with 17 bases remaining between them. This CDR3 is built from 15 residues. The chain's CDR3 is CASSWAGLGEQPQHF. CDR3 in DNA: TGTGCCAGCAGTTGGGCCGGTTTGGGCGAACAGCCCCAGCATTTT.

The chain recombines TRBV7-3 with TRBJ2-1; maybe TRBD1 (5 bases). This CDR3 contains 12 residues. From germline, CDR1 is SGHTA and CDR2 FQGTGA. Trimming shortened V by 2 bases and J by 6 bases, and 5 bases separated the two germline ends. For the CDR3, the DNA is TGTGCCAGCAGCTTAGGGGCCAATGAGCAGTTCTTC. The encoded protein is CASSLGANEQFF.

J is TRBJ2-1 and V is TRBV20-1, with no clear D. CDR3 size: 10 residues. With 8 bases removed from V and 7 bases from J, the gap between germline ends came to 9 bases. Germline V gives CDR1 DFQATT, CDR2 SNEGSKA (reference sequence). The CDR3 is CSHGVNEQFF. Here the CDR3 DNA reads TGCAGTCATGGGGTAAATGAGCAGTTCTTC.

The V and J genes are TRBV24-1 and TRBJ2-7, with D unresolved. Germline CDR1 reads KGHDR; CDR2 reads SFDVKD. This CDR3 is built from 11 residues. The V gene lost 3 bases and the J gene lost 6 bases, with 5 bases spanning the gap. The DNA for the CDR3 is TGTGCCACCAGTGATGTAACCGAGCAGTACTTC. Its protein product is CATSDVTEQYF.

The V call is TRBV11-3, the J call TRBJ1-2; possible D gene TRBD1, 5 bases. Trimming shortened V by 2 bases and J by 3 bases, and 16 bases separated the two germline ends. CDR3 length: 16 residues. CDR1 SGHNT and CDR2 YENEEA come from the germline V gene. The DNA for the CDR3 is TGTGCCAGCAGCTTAAGGAGGGGTACAGCACACTATGGCTACACCTTC. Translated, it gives CASSLRRGTAHYGYTF.

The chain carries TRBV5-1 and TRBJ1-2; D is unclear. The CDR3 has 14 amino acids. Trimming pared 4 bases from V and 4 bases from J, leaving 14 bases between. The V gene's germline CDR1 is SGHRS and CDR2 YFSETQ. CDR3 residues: CASSADGLGYGYTF. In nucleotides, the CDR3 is TGCGCCAGCAGCGCGGATGGGTTGGGCTATGGCTACACCTTC.

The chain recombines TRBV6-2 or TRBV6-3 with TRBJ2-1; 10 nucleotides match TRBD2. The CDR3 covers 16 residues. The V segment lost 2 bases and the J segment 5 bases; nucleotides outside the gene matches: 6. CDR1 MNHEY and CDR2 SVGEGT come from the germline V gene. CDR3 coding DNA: TGTGCCAGCAGTTACGTCCGACTAGCGGGTAACAATGAGCAGTTCTTC. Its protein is CASSYVRLAGNNEQFF.

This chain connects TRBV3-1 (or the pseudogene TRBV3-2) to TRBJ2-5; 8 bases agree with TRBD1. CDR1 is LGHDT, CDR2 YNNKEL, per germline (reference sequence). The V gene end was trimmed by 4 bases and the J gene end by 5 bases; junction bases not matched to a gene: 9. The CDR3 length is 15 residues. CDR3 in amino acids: CASSLQGESTETQYF. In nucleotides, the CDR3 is TGTGCCAGCAGCCTACAGGGGGAATCCACCGAGACCCAGTACTTC.

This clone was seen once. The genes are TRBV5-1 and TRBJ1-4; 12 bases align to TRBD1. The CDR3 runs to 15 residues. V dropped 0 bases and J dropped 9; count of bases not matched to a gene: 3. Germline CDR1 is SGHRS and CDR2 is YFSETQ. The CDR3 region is CASSLEGTGGKKLFF. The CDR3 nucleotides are TGCGCCAGCAGCTTGGAAGGGACAGGGGGCAAAAAACTGTTTTTT.

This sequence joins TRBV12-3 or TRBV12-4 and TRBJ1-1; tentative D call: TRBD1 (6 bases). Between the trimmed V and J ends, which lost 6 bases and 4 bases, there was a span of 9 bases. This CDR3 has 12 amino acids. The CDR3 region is CASRPDSTEAFF. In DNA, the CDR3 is TGTGCCAGCAGACCGGACAGCACTGAAGCTTTCTTT.

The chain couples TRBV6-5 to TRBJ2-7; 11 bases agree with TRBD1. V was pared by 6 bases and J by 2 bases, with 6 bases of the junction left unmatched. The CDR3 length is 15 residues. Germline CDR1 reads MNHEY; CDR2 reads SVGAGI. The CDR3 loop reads CASRGTGGKAYEQYF. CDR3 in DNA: TGTGCCAGCAGGGGGACAGGGGGGAAAGCCTACGAGCAGTACTTC.

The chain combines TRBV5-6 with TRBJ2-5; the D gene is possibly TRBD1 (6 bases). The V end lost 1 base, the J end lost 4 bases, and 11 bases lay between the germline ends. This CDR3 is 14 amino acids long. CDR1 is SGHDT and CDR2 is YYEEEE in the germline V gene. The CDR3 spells CASSLWVQGETQYF. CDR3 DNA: TGTGCCAGCAGCTTGTGGGTACAGGGAGAGACCCAGTACTTC.

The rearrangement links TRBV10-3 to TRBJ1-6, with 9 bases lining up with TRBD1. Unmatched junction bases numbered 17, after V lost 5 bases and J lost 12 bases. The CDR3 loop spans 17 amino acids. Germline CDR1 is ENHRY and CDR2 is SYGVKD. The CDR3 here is CAISKGQGNVVQGPLHF. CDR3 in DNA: TGTGCCATCAGTAAGGGACAGGGTAACGTAGTTCAAGGACCCCTCCACTTT.

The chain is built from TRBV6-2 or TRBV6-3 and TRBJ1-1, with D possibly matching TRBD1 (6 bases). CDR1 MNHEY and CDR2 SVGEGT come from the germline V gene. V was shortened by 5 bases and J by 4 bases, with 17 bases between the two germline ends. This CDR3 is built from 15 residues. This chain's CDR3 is CASSRGESGTTEAFF. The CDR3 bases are TGTGCCAGCAGTAGGGGGGAATCCGGAACCACTGAAGCTTTCTTT.

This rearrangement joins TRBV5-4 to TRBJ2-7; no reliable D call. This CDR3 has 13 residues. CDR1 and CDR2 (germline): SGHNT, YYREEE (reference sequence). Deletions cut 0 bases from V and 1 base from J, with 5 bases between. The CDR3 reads CASSLERSYEQYF. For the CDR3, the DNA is TGTGCCAGCAGCTTGGAGAGATCCTACGAGCAGTACTTC.

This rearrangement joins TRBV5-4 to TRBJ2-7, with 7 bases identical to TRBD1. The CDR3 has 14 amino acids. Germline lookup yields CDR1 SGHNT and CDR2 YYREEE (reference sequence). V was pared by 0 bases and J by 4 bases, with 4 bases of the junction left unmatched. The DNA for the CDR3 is TGTGCCAGCAGCTTGGGGGGGACAGTTTACGAGCAGTACTTC. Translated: CASSLGGTVYEQYF.

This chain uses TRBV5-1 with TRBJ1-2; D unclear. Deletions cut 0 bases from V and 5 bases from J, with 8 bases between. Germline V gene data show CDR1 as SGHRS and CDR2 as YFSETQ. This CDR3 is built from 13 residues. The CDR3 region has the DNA TGCGCCAGCAGCTTGGATCGAGCGTATGGCTACACCTTC. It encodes CASSLDRAYGYTF.